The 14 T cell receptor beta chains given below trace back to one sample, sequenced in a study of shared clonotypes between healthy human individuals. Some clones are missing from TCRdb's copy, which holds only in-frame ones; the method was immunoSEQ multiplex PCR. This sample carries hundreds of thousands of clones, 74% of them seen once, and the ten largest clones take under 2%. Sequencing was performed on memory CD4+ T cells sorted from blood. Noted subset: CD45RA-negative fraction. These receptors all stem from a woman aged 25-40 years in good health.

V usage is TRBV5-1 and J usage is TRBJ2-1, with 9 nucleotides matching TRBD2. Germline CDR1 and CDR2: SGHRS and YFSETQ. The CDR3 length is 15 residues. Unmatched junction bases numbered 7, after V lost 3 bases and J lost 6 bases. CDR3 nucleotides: TGCGCCAGCAGCTCCGGACTAGCGATTATCAATGAGCAGTTCTTC. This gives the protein CASSSGLAIINEQFF.

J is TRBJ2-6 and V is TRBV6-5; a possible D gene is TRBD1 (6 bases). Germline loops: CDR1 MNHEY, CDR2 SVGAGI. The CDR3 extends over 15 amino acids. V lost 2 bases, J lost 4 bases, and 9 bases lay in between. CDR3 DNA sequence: TGTGCCAGCAGTTACACCACAGGGGGGGCCAACGTCCTGACTTTC. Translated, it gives CASSYTTGGANVLTF.

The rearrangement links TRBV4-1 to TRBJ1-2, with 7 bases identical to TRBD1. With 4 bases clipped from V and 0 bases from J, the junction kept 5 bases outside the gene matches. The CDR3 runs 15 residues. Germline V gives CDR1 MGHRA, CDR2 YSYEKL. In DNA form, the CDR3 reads TGCGCCAGCAGCCGAGTACAGGGGCCTAACTATGGCTACACCTTC. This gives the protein CASSRVQGPNYGYTF.

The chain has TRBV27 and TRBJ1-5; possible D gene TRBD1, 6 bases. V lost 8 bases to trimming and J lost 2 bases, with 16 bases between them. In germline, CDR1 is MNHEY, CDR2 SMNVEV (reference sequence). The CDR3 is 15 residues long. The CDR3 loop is CASSYQGRGNQPQHF. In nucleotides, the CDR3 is TGTGCCAGCTCTTATCAGGGGCGTGGCAATCAGCCCCAGCATTTT.

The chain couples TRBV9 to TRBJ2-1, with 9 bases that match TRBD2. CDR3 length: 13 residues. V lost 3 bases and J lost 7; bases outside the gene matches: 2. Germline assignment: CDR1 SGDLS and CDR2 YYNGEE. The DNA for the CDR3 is TGTGCCAGCAGCGCCGGACTAGCGAATGAGCAGTTCTTC. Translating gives CASSAGLANEQFF.

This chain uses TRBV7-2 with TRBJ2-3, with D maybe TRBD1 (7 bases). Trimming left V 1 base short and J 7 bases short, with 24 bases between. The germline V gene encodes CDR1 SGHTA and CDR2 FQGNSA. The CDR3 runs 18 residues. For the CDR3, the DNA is TGTGCCAGCAGCTTAGTGTCTAGAGGCAGGGGGGAGCAATATACGCAGTATTTT. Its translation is CASSLVSRGRGEQYTQYF.

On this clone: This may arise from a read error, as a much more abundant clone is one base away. CDR3 in amino acids: CASSFPGNYGYTF. The CDR3 DNA sequence: TGTGCCAGCAGCTTTCCAGGGAACTATGGCTACACCTTC. The V gene is TRBV5-6, the J gene TRBJ1-2, with D possibly TRBD1 on 5 matching bases. Germline CDR1 reads SGHDT; CDR2 reads YYEEEE. V was trimmed by 2 bases and J by 2 bases, leaving 7 bases between them. This CDR3 is 13 amino acids long.

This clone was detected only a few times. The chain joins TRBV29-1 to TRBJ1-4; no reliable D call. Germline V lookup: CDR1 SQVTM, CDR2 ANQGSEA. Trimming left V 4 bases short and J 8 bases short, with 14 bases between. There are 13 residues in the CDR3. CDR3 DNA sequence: TGCAGCGTTGCCTTAAACGACGGGGAAAAACTGTTTTTT. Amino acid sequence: CSVALNDGEKLFF.

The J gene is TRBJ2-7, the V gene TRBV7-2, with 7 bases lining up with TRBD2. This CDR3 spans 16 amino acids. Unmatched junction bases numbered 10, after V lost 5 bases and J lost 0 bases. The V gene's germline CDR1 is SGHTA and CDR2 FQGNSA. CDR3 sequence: CASSPGAGATSYEQYF. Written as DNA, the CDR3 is TGTGCCAGCAGCCCCGGGGCGGGAGCTACCTCCTACGAGCAGTACTTC.

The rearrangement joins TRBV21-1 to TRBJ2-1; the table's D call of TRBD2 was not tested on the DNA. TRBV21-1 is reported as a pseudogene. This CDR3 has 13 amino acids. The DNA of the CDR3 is TGTGCCAGCATTAATTCTAGTCACAATGAGCAGTTCTTC. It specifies CASINSSHNEQFF.

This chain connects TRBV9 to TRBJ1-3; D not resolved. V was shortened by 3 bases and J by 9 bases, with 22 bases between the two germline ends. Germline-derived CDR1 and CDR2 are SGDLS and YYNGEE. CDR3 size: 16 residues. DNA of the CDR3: TGTGCCAGCAGCGACCCACCGGACGGGAAGCCGGGCACCATATATTTT. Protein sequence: CASSDPPDGKPGTIYF.

This CDR3 reads CAWSVHSGDEQYF. Written as DNA, the CDR3 is TGTGCCTGGAGTGTACATTCCGGGGACGAGCAGTACTTC. The chain couples TRBV30 to TRBJ2-7; D possibly corresponds to TRBD2 (5 bases). Trimming stripped 0 bases from V and 5 bases from J, with 11 bases between. Germline-derived CDR1 and CDR2 are GTSNPN and SVGIG (reference sequence). The CDR3 is 13 amino acids.

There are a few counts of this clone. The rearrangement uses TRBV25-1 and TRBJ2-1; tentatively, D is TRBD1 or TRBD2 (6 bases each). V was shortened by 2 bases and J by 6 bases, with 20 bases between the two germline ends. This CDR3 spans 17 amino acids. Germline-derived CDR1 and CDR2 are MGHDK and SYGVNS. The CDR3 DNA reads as TGTGCCAGCAGTGAACGTTCAGGGGAGGCCTCTGGCAATGAGCAGTTCTTC. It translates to CASSERSGEASGNEQFF.

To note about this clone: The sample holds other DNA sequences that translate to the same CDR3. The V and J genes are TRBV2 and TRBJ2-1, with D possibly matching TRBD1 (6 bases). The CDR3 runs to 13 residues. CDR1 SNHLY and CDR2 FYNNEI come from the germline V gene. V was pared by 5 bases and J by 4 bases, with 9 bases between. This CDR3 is CASSTDSYNEQFF. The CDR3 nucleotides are TGTGCCAGCAGTACGGACAGTTACAATGAGCAGTTCTTC.